This T cell receptor beta chain stems from a study of cytomegalovirus exposure and HLA in healthy donors (dated 2017 in TCRdb). For the wider study: According to an earlier analysis of 550 to 700 of the donors, about 190 million T cells yielded 90 million to 140 million unique TCR beta sequences and 276 Gb of sequence data. High-throughput TCR immunosequencing, statistical association of individual TCRs with disease status, and machine learning were combined to predict cytomegalovirus infection status. An earlier analysis of a few hundred of the donors applied high-throughput TCR beta sequencing to assess whether each TCR beta V gene segment acted as functional or pseudogenic. Donor age, sex, ethnicity and CMV serostatus were collected together with the repertoire data. The number of donors typed differed by locus, with 629-630 for A, B, C, DRB1 and DQB1, 522 for DQA1, about 610 for DPA1, and under 490 for DPB1. The study was designed to test whether signatures of past pathogen exposure could be identified by cataloging public T cell receptors. All discovery cohort repertoires had been generated on a single sequencing platform. Of the 398 genotyped donors, less than 85% were placed in the genetic ancestry cluster associated with self-reported Caucasian donors. A later genetic analysis took genome-wide SNP genotypes for about three fifths of the roughly 670 donors and used that subset as a discovery cohort. Approximately 300 gigabases of sequencing data and tens of millions of unique TCR sequences made up an early release that covered 500 to 650 HLA-typed donors. Besides the first cohort of around 700 subjects, a separate validation cohort made up of roughly 120 different subjects was used. Among over 350 genotyped donors of the cohort, an average of around 240,000 unique TCR beta nucleotide sequences were sequenced per donor, roughly 18% of them non-productive. Rather than drawing on any new phenotypic data, the later analysis identified candidate immune exposures from TCR beta sequences and the way those sequences occurred across donors. The T cell repertoires of 666 subjects were profiled by immunosequencing and related to cytomegalovirus serostatus. A later analysis re-examined previously published TCR beta repertoires from about 670 donors and added high-resolution HLA genotyping to investigate patterns of TCR occurrence. Because of strong linkage in the cohort, five DR-DQ haplotypes were treated as single units for association and clustering. HLA typing included class I and class II loci at four-digit resolution.

Overall study results and their limits: Several of the top co-occurrence clusters appeared to be linked to parvovirus B19, influenza, CMV and Epstein-Barr virus, according to a later analysis. Compared with equally common non-associated chains, HLA-associated TCR beta chains in a later analysis were more clonally expanded and had lower generation probabilities. The study gave a list of 150 to 200 TCR beta chains associated with cytomegalovirus. The only immune exposure information available for the cohort was CMV serostatus. A further reported finding was that TCR beta sequences accurately predicted the HLA-A and HLA-B alleles for most subjects in the first cohort. Most TCR sequences were observed very rarely across donors, whereas some public TCRs were present in many individuals. Cytomegalovirus status was reported to be diagnosed by the classifier with high specificity and sensitivity in both the original and validation cohorts. In a later genetic analysis, a missense DCLRE1C variant was associated with V-gene and J-gene trimming of TCR beta chains, and the association was replicated in an independent cohort. The earlier analysis of almost 600 of the donors excluded about 16 rarely observed V segments, including chromosome 9 orphons, because counts were too low. It was suggested by the authors that the approach could potentially be generalized to other disease states and immunological phenotypes. When HLA alleles, especially DR and DQ, strongly co-occurred, TCR associations were difficult to assign to individual alleles. In a later analysis, most CMV-associated TCR beta chains were found to appear HLA-restricted, with HLA associations seemingly driven largely by CMV exposure. In a later analysis, the rate of TCR association differed among HLA loci, with DRB1 alleles having the most associated TCRs and HLA-C alleles having the fewest. Because some donors lacked HLA typing at each locus, the association tests relied only on the typed subset. Broadly in line with IMGT annotations, most TCR beta V segments showed up in productive rearrangements about 90% or about 30% of the time in an earlier analysis of several hundred of the donors. A few of the identified cytomegalovirus-associated TCR beta chains were confirmed in vitro to be specific for cytomegalovirus antigens. Specific HLA alleles were associated with around 18,000 TCR beta sequences at a false discovery rate of 0.05 in a later analysis. Roughly uniform sequencing depth across donors was assumed in presence/absence analyses, although this assumption may not hold. The sequencing pipeline was judged likely to have produced a cluster of highly shared sequence variants as a technical artifact. Linkage disequilibrium might explain the correlated functional status among segregating V segments, but an unknown experimental factor could not be ruled out. Only TCR beta chains were sequenced in this cohort, and the absence of alpha or paired-chain data limited detectable features. In a later genetic analysis, fewer N-insertions in productive TCRs were reported among donors in an Asian-associated ancestry cluster than the roughly 700-donor mean.

In total, roughly 710 healthy bone marrow donors made up the cohort. At the time of sampling, all cohort members were nominally healthy, though unrecorded immune exposures were likely present. The donor was CMV seropositive and was included in the group of 250 to 300 seropositive cohort members. Every donor gave a peripheral blood sample, and the peripheral blood mononuclear cells from that sample were used for TCR beta sequencing. The Qiagen DNeasy Blood Extraction Kit was used to extract genomic DNA from the blood cell samples. The method behind the library was the immunoSEQ multiplex PCR assay. For the multiplex PCR, a mixture combining 60 forward primers for TCR Vbeta segments and 13 reverse primers for TCR Jbeta segments was used. The CDR3 region of rearranged TCR beta genes was amplified from genomic DNA by a multiplex PCR assay. The amplified TCR beta libraries were sequenced on the Illumina HiSeq System as 87-base-pair reads. Under the source paper's analysis protocol: A later analysis counted approximately 74 million unique TCR beta chains across the 666 repertoires, and some 11 million of these chains were shared by at least two donors. To remove PCR and sequencing errors, raw reads were error-corrected and collapsed into unique sequences using a nearest-neighbor algorithm that merged closely related sequences. Alignment of CDR3 sequences to IMGT reference sequences was used to assign V, D and J gene segments. For a sequence to be retained, a match of at least six nucleotides was required to both a V gene segment and a J gene segment. A rearrangement counted as productive if the CDR3 had no stop codons and remained in frame with V and J, and every other rearrangement counted as non-productive. CDR3 was defined according to IMGT convention as the region running from the second conserved V-encoded cysteine to the conserved J-encoded phenylalanine. In an earlier analysis of around 640 of the donors, sequences lacking an unambiguous match to a single V gene segment were excluded. In an earlier analysis of about 590 of the donors, a V segment was called functional when productive rearrangements were above 56.7%, and segregating when the standard deviation between donors exceeded 5%. A statistical classification framework was developed to diagnose cytomegalovirus status using the catalog of TCR beta chain sequences. V and J gene assignment, in a later analysis, came from comparing TCR nucleotide sequences with IMGT/GENE-DB human TR gene sequences. A later analysis assigned CDR3 sequences and most-parsimonious VDJ recombination scenarios with the TCRdist pipeline. In a later analysis, every TCR beta chain was defined by the combination of its CDR3 amino acid sequence and its V-gene family, and reads without a unique V-gene family were dropped. In a later analysis, fewer than 600 highly shared, low-generation-probability nucleotide sequences were removed to address suspected cross-contamination and a sequencing artifact. For each public chain, a later analysis derived a clonal expansion index from normalized ranks of inferred template counts within each repertoire. In a later analysis, generation probabilities were computed using a VDJ recombination model fitted to out-of-frame rearrangements, and the results were checked against IGoR. Hypergeometric tests were used in a later analysis to score TCR-TCR, TCR-HLA and TCR-CMV co-occurrence, with a repertoire-size bias correction applied to the TCR pairs. False discovery rates were estimated in a later analysis by permuting HLA or CMV assignments 20 times. In a later analysis, co-occurring TCRs were grouped using DBSCAN, with TCRdist sequence similarity added in when clustering inside HLA-allele-positive subsets. For co-occurrence clustering, repertoires with fewer than 30,000 or more than 120,000 public chains were excluded, along with 5 or 6 repertoires with anomalous nucleotide sharing. TCRdb obtained this table from immuneACCESS and retained in-frame rearrangements with V and J assigned. These tables miss some clones; where compared with another copy, unresolved V genes account for less than half of the shortfall, and the remainder is unexplained. That table gives V, J and clone size, and the DNA gave D and trimming. The sample table shows about 95,000 clones, and around four fifths are seen once. Of the sample, over 4% falls within the top ten clones.

About this clone itself: Its antigen is still unknown. Base qualities were left out, and no much larger clone turns up one base away.

Sequenced material: PBMCs. This receptor was identified in a woman aged 35 to 49 in good health and CMV-seropositive.

The nucleotides read TGTGCCATCAGTGATTCGGGACAGGCATATGGCTACACCTTC. Its protein product is CAISDSGQAYGYTF. Recombination joined TRBV10-3 with TRBJ1-2; TRBD1 aligns with 8 central bases. From cysteine to phenylalanine, the CDR3 is 14 amino acids long. Here the CDR3 DNA is all that survives: 42 bases in frame from base 1. The germline V gene specifies ENHRY as CDR1 and SYGVKD as CDR2. V lost 3 bases and J lost 5 bases, and the count of bases not matched to a germline gene is 5.